The 4 T cell receptor beta chains listed next were all sequenced from one sample in a study of regulatory dendritic cells for organ transplantation (dated 2017 in TCRdb). Antigens of these TCRs are unknown. Receptors were amplified or captured by the immunoSEQ multiplex PCR assay. This is the immuneACCESS table as TCRdb keeps it, with only in-frame sequences that have V and J called. A part of the clones is gone; compared with another copy, unresolved V genes explain less than half, and the rest is unexplained. This sample comprises approximately 11,000 clones, approximately 65% of them detected only once. The top ten constitute less than 0.6% of the sample. Sorted T cell subsets were CFSE-labeled and co-cultured for around five days with allogeneic regulatory or mature dendritic cells at a 1:10 DC:T ratio. Sequencing was carried out using naive CD4+ T cells from blood cultured with dendritic cells. The label giving this sample's cell subset or site can be read as: CD45RA+ naive T cells. The receptor set was obtained from a human donor in good health.

This clone was recorded a few times. The chain is built from TRBV19 and TRBJ1-5; 12 bases match TRBD1. The J segment lost 2 bases and the V segment lost 5 bases, leaving 7 bases of the junction unmatched. The CDR3 contains 17 residues. Germline V gene sequence: CDR1 LNHDA, CDR2 SQIVND (reference sequence). The CDR3 loop is CASSLRDRGRGNQPQHF. The CDR3, as DNA: TGTGCCAGTAGTCTCCGGGACAGGGGGCGAGGCAATCAGCCCCAGCATTTT.

This chain connects TRBV11-3 to TRBJ2-1, with D possibly TRBD2 on 7 matching bases. Germline assignment: CDR1 SGHNT and CDR2 YENEEA. This CDR3 comprises 14 residues. V lost 3 bases to trimming and J lost 6 bases, with 12 bases between them. CDR3 sequence (DNA): TGTGCCAGCAGCTTCGGTAGGGGGGGCAATGAGCAGTTCTTC. Amino acids: CASSFGRGGNEQFF.

The chain has TRBV18 and TRBJ2-5; no reliable D call. V was clipped by 3 bases and J by 2 bases, with 7 bases between them. The CDR3 length is 13 residues. The V gene's germline CDR1 is KGHSH and CDR2 LQKENI. The DNA for the CDR3 is TGTGCCAGCTCACCTGGCAGTCAAGAGACCCAGTACTTC. Its translation is CASSPGSQETQYF.

The V and J genes are TRBV5-1 and TRBJ2-7, with 8 bases aligning to TRBD1. V lost 0 bases and J lost 5; bases outside the gene matches: 7. The CDR3 spans 15 residues. Germline CDR1 SGHRS, CDR2 YFSETQ. The CDR3 DNA reads as TGCGCCAGCAGCTTGGGGGACAGGTCGACCAACGAGCAGTACTTC. As protein: CASSLGDRSTNEQYF.